A selection of T cell receptor beta chains follows, all from one sample in a study of CD8+ T cells in alopecia areata. Only in-frame clones appear in the TCRdb table, and some are missing; sequencing was by immunoSEQ multiplex PCR. The sample consists of tens of thousands of clones, about two thirds of them appearing once. The sequencing used CD8+ T cells sorted from blood, collected around week 44, from a patient treated with tofacitinib. The receptors stem from a human donor with alopecia areata. Each CDR3 is given with its conserved first and last residue. D genes are given only for firm matches. A row's size may be missing; if present it is once, few, many or a size class.

J gene	D gene	V gene	clone size	CDR3 DNA	CDR3 protein
TRBJ1-2	NA	TRBV29-1	NA	TGCAGCGCGGATACCCGGGGCCCCGGTAATAATGGCTACACCTTC	CSADTRGPGNNGYTF
TRBJ1-2	NA	TRBV13	NA	TGTGCCAGCAGCACCTCGACCCGTCGGGCGTCTAAGGGCTACACCTTC	CASSTSTRRASKGYTF
TRBJ1-3	NA	TRBV10-2	few	TGCGCCACCAGGACAGACATGAGCTCTGGAAACACCATATATTTT	CATRTDMSSGNTIYF
TRBJ2-5	TRBD1	TRBV10-3	NA	TGTGCCATCAGTGAGTCGACTCGGGACAGACAACTTTTTCAAGAGACCCAGTACTTC	CAISESTRDRQLFQETQYF
TRBJ1-5	NA	TRBV2	NA	TGTGCCAGCAGTGGGGAAGTTAGCGGGCTCGATCAGCCCCAGCATTTT	CASSGEVSGLDQPQHF
TRBJ1-2	NA	TRBV25-1	NA	TGTGCTGCAGGGGATGGCTACACCTTC	CAAGDGYTF
TRBJ2-5	NA	TRBV27	NA	TGTGCCAGCAGTTTATCTAGTGGGGAACAAGAGACCCAGTACTTC	CASSLSSGEQETQYF
TRBJ2-5	NA	TRBV6-5	NA	TGTGCCAGCAGTTACTCAATCACCCCCGGGGAGACCCAGTACTTC	CASSYSITPGETQYF
TRBJ2-5	TRBD1	TRBV6-5	NA	TGTGCCAGCAGTTCTACAGGGGGCTTGGAGACCCAGTACTTC	CASSSTGGLETQYF
TRBJ1-5	NA	TRBV4-1	NA	TGCGCCAGCAGCTCCGAAAGGGCATCTCATCAGCCCCAGCATTTT	CASSSERASHQPQHF
TRBJ1-2	TRBD1	TRBV6-5	NA	TGTGCCAGCAGTCCCTCCAGGGGGTTCGGCTACACCTTC	CASSPSRGFGYTF
TRBJ1-1	NA	TRBV4-1	once	TGCGCCAGCAGCCAAGTCGGGGGAGGGACTGAAGCTTTCTTT	CASSQVGGGTEAFF
TRBJ1-2	NA	TRBV4-3	NA	TGCGCCAGCAGCCCGTCCGGGACGGCAGATATCTATGGCTACACCTTC	CASSPSGTADIYGYTF
TRBJ2-3	NA	TRBV15	NA	TGTGCCACCAGCAGAGAGGGGAAACGCTCAAATACGCAGTATTTT	CATSREGKRSNTQYF
TRBJ1-1	NA	TRBV23-1	NA	TGCGCCAGCAGTCAATCCGATGTTAGCCCTAACACTGAAGCTTTCTTT	CASSQSDVSPNTEAFF
TRBJ2-3	TRBD2	TRBV30	NA	TGTGCCTGGACTAGCGGCCACACAGATACGCAGTATTTT	CAWTSGHTDTQYF
TRBJ1-2	TRBD1	TRBV29-1	NA	TGCAGCGTTATAACAGGGGAGGGTGGCTACACCTTC	CSVITGEGGYTF
TRBJ1-1	NA	TRBV7-9	NA	TGTGCCAGCGGGACCGGGGGCACTGAAGCTTTCTTT	CASGTGGTEAFF
TRBJ1-5	NA	TRBV4-3	few	TGCGCCAGCAGCCAAGACCCGGTGGGAGAGCCCCAGCATTTT	CASSQDPVGEPQHF
TRBJ1-5	NA	TRBV23-1	few	TGCGCCAGCAGTCAATCAGGACCGAAGAATCAGCCCCAGCATTTT	CASSQSGPKNQPQHF